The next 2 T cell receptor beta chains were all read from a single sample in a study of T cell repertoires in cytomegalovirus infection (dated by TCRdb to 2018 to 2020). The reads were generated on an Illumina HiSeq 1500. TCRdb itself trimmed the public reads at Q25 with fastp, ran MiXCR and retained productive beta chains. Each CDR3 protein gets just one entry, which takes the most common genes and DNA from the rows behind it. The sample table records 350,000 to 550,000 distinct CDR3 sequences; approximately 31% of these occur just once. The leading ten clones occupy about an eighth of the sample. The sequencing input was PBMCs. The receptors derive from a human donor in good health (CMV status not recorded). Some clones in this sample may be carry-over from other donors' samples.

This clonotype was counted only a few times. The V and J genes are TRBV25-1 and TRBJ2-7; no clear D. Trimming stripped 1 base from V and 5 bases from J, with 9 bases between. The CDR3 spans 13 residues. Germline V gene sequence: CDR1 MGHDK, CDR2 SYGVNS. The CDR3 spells CASSEFGVNEQYF. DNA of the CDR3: TGTGCCAGCAGTGAATTCGGCGTCAACGAGCAGTACTTC.

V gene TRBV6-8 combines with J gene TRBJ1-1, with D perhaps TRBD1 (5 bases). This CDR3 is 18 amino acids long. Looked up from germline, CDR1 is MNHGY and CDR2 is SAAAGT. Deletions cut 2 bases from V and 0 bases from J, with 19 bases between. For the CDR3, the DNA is TGTGCCAGCAGTTACCCGAGGGAGGGGCCCCTCATGAACACTGAAGCTTTCTTT. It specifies CASSYPREGPLMNTEAFF.